This TCR beta chain came from a study of blood T cell repertoires in COVID-19. At the level of the study: Sites across the United States, Italy and Spain contributed samples from acute and convalescent COVID-19. Sources were T cells, B-cell-depleted T cells, or PBMCs; the material itself was cDNA or gDNA.

Profiled with immunoSEQ multiplex PCR; TCRdb holds only in-frame clones, not every one. The repertoire holds about 250,000 clones, with roughly 89% as singletons. V lost 7 bases, J lost 11 bases, and 14 bases lay in between. Per germline, CDR1 SNHLY and CDR2 FYNNEI. The CDR3 totals 11 residues. Participants were aged about 18 to 89 years from about 25 US areas. Cohort allocation depended upon clinical history that participants reported. The TCR comes from a woman younger than 45 with acute COVID-19. The chain couples TRBV2 to TRBJ1-1, with D unclear. The material sequenced was PBMCs or T cells enriched from blood (not recorded which). The CDR3 nucleotides read TGTGCCAGCACTGTCGAGGGTCGGGCTTTCTTT. It yields the protein CASTVEGRAFF. The variable domain in full, completed from reference TRBV2 and TRBJ1-1, reads EPEVTQTPSHQVTQMGQEVILRCVPISNHLYFYWYRQILGQKVEFLVSFYNNEISEKSEIFDDQFSVERPDGSNFTLKIRSTKLEDSAMYFCASTVEGRAFFGQGTRLTVV.